The 28 T cell receptor beta chains below come from one sample, sequenced in a study of T cell clusters in autoimmune cytopenias. Multiplex touch-down PCR amplified TRB using TRB-A and TRB-B pools in one tube. Following a re-call of the multiplex PCR reads, TCRdb has one entry per CDR3 protein and lacks DNA. The sample has approximately 5,200 distinct CDR3 sequences. TRB amplification used 250 ng of peripheral blood genomic DNA. In addition, the sample was reused for a study of T cell repertoires in aging, cancer and after chemotherapy.

Input material: peripheral blood. The receptors were gathered from a human donor in good health.

This rearrangement joins TRBV5-4 to TRBJ1-4; TCRdb calls TRBD1, which cannot be checked without DNA. Germline V CDR1 and CDR2: SGHNT, YYREEE (reference sequence). This CDR3 spans 14 amino acids. CDR3 sequence: CASSRQGFGEKLFF. The full variable domain, in which reference TRBV5-4 and TRBJ1-4 provide the parts outside the CDR3, is ETGVTQSPTHLIKTRGQQVTLRCSSQSGHNTVSWYQQALGQGPQFIFQYYREEENGRGNFPPRFSGLQFPNYSSELNVNALELDDSALYLCASSRQGFGEKLFFGSGTQLSVL.

This chain uses TRBV6-5 with TRBJ1-3. The CDR3 loop spans 18 amino acids. Germline loops: CDR1 MNHEY, CDR2 SVGAGI. The chain's CDR3 is CASSYSPTAGPRGNTIYF.

The chain links TRBV19 to TRBJ2-3; without DNA, the TCRdb call of TRBD1 cannot be checked. Looked up from germline, CDR1 is LNHDA and CDR2 is SQIVND (reference sequence). This CDR3 comprises 15 residues. CDR3 sequence: CASSSTGFFTDTQYF. Full variable domain (remainder filled in from reference TRBV19 and TRBJ2-3): DGGITQSPKYLFRKEGQNVTLSCEQNLNHDAMYWYRQDPGQGLRLIYYSQIVNDFQKGDIAEGYSVSREKKESFPLTVTSAQKNPTAFYLCASSSTGFFTDTQYFGPGTRLTVL.

The V gene is TRBV18, the J gene TRBJ2-7; lacking DNA, the TRBD1 call made by TCRdb goes unchecked. This CDR3 has 15 residues. Germline values: CDR1 KGHSH, CDR2 LQKENI. CDR3 region: CASSPGYSGGYEQYF.

V usage is TRBV6-2 or TRBV6-3 and J usage is TRBJ2-7; TCRdb returns TRBD1, unconfirmable since there is no DNA. CDR1 and CDR2 from the germline V gene are MNHEY and SVGEGT. The CDR3 is 16 amino acids. The CDR3 region is CASSFTGTLGPYEQYF.

The chain combines TRBV13 with TRBJ2-3. CDR1 and CDR2 from the germline V gene are PRHDT and FYEKMQ (reference sequence). There are 14 residues in the CDR3. The chain's CDR3 is CASSLRTRQDTQYF.

This sequence joins TRBV12-3 or TRBV12-4 and TRBJ2-7; no DNA is available, so the TRBD1 call from TCRdb remains unchecked. The CDR3 contains 13 residues. CDR3 in amino acids: CASSPTDFYEQYF.

According to its frequency, this clonotype is medium-sized. V usage is TRBV29-1 and J usage is TRBJ2-7. Germline values: CDR1 SQVTM, CDR2 ANQGSEA. The CDR3 runs to 12 residues. The CDR3: CSVEALEHEQYF.

This clonotype is classed as medium-sized by frequency. The chain combines TRBV19 with TRBJ1-6; the D gene TCRdb calls, TRBD1, cannot be checked with no DNA. The length of the CDR3 is 13 residues. Germline V gene sequence: CDR1 LNHDA, CDR2 SQIVND (reference sequence). Here the CDR3 reads CASSSWGKFPLHF.

This clonotype is identified as medium-sized from frequency. The rearrangement uses TRBV29-1 and TRBJ1-1; checking the TCRdb D call of TRBD1 is not possible without DNA. The germline CDR1 and CDR2 sequences are SQVTM and ANQGSEA. This CDR3 has 12 amino acids. This chain's CDR3 is CSVLQGHTEAFF.

This clonotype counts as large by frequency. This chain uses TRBV29-1 with TRBJ2-7. This CDR3 contains 12 residues. In germline, CDR1 is SQVTM, CDR2 ANQGSEA. CDR3 residues: CSVGGGTYEQYF.

The chain has TRBV6-6 and TRBJ2-1. This CDR3 spans 15 amino acids. The germline V gene encodes CDR1 MNHNY and CDR2 SVGAGI (reference sequence). CDR3 sequence: CASSQLGGSYNEQFF.

This chain uses TRBV12-3 or TRBV12-4 with TRBJ1-2; TCRdb's assignment of TRBD1 cannot be checked, as there is no DNA. This CDR3 is built from 14 residues. CDR3 protein: CASTRDRGLGGYTF.

The V gene is TRBV6-5, the J gene TRBJ2-1; the TCRdb call, TRBD2, lacks DNA for checking. CDR3 length: 17 amino acids. The germline gives CDR1 MNHEY, CDR2 SVGAGI. CDR3 protein: CASSYYGLADSNNEQFF.

The V gene is TRBV30, the J gene TRBJ1-6. The V gene's germline CDR1 is GTSNPN and CDR2 SVGIG (reference sequence). There are 13 residues in the CDR3. The CDR3 region is CAWSVIGNSPLHF.

This chain links TRBV6-1 with TRBJ2-7; TCRdb picks TRBD1, but there is no DNA to check that call. Germline V lookup: CDR1 MNHNS, CDR2 SASEGT. This CDR3 is 12 amino acids long. CDR3 region: CASRDRGYEQYF.

The chain employs TRBV6-4 and TRBJ2-3; TCRdb picks TRBD2, but there is no DNA to check that call. Looked up from germline, CDR1 is MRHNA and CDR2 is SNTAGT. The CDR3 has 14 amino acids. CDR3: CASRRAGLTDTQHF.

The chain uses TRBV19 and TRBJ1-2. Germline-derived CDR1 and CDR2 are LNHDA and SQIVND (reference sequence). This CDR3 has 14 amino acids. The CDR3 is CASSIPTRIYGYTF.

By frequency, this clonotype registers medium-sized. The chain combines TRBV30 with TRBJ1-2; the D call from TCRdb, TRBD1, cannot be confirmed without DNA. Germline CDR1 is GTSNPN and CDR2 is SVGIG (reference sequence). The CDR3 sequence is 12 residues long. CDR3 amino acids: CAWSPLSRGYTF.

By frequency, this clonotype is medium-sized (0.01 to 0.1%). V and J are TRBV29-1 and TRBJ1-1. The germline CDR1 and CDR2 sequences are SQVTM and ANQGSEA. The CDR3 consists of 13 residues. CDR3 loop: CSAGRRASRGAFF. Looking up the rest from reference TRBV29-1 and TRBJ1-1 gives the full variable domain: SAVISQKPSRDICQRGTSLTIQCQVDSQVTMMFWYRQQPGQSLTLIATANQGSEATYESGFVIDKFPISRPNLTFSTLTVSNMSPEDSSIYLCSAGRRASRGAFFGQGTRLTVV.

This sequence joins TRBV19 and TRBJ2-5; TCRdb proposes TRBD1, but this gene call is untestable without DNA. This CDR3 spans 13 amino acids. CDR1 and CDR2 (germline): LNHDA, SQIVND (reference sequence). The CDR3 loop is CATSGQGGQTQYF.

CDR3 residues: CASRSAVGGSGANVLTF. J is TRBJ2-6 and V is TRBV19; the TCRdb call, TRBD1, lacks DNA for checking. CDR3 length: 17 residues. Germline V gene data show CDR1 as LNHDA and CDR2 as SQIVND (reference sequence).

This clonotype is labeled medium-sized based on frequency. V and J are TRBV5-5 and TRBJ2-3; TCRdb names TRBD1, which stays unverified in the absence of DNA. Germline CDR1 and CDR2: SGHKS and YYEKEE (reference sequence). The CDR3 spans 16 residues. CDR3 amino acids: CASSLGYVGGTDTQYF.

The rearrangement uses TRBV20-1 and TRBJ1-5; the D call from TCRdb, TRBD1, cannot be confirmed without DNA. CDR1 and CDR2 (germline): DFQATT, SNEGSKA (reference sequence). This CDR3 is built from 14 residues. Here the CDR3 reads CSARGDRDNQPQHF.

By frequency, this clonotype registers medium-sized. J is TRBJ2-1 and V is TRBV29-1; TCRdb selects TRBD1, and the lack of DNA leaves this call unchecked. The CDR3 totals 14 residues. The germline gives CDR1 SQVTM, CDR2 ANQGSEA. This chain's CDR3 is CSVGQGGTYNEQFF.

This clonotype registers medium-sized by frequency. The CDR3 loop reads CSVAHGTNEQFF. The rearrangement joins TRBV29-1 to TRBJ2-1. Germline CDR1 reads SQVTM; CDR2 reads ANQGSEA. The CDR3 runs to 12 residues.

This clonotype shows up as medium-sized by frequency. This chain uses TRBV29-1 with TRBJ2-2; without DNA, the TCRdb call of TRBD2 cannot be checked. CDR3 length: 17 residues. The V gene's germline CDR1 is SQVTM and CDR2 ANQGSEA. The CDR3 sequence: CSVKVAGGQENTGELFF.

The chain joins TRBV29-1 to TRBJ2-1. From germline, CDR1 is SQVTM and CDR2 ANQGSEA. This CDR3 spans 12 amino acids. The CDR3 spells CSVGRSYNEQFF.